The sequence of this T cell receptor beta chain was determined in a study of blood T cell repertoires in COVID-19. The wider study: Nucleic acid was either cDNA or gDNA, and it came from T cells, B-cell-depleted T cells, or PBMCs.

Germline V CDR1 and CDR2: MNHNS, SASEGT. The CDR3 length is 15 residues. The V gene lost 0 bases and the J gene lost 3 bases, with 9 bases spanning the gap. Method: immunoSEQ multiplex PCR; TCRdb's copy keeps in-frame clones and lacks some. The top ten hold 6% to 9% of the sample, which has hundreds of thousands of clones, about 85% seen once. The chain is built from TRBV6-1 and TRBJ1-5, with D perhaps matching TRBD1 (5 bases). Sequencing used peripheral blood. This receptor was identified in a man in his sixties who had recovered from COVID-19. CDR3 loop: CASSEAWTLNQPQHF. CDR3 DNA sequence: TGTGCCAGCAGTGAAGCGTGGACACTCAATCAGCCCCAGCATTTT.